These 5 T cell receptor beta chains originate from one sample sequenced in a study of OX40 agonist ivuxolimab in advanced cancers. Measured with immunoSEQ multiplex PCR; TCRdb has only the in-frame clones, and not every one. The table includes tens of thousands of clones, over 80% detected once. The sample in question was CD4+ or CD8+ T cells sorted from blood, obtained in a trial of the OX40 agonist ivuxolimab. These receptors were taken from an adult with an advanced solid tumor such as melanoma, head and neck, liver or kidney cancer.

This sequence joins TRBV21-1 and TRBJ1-5; the table's D call of TRBD1 was not tested on the DNA. TRBV21-1 is annotated as a pseudogene. The CDR3 consists of 15 residues. CDR3 amino acids: CASSNAGRNNQPQHF. Here the CDR3 DNA reads TGTGCCAGCAGCAACGCAGGGCGGAACAATCAGCCCCAGCATTTT.

The V call is TRBV19, the J call TRBJ1-1; D unclear. CDR1 is LNHDA and CDR2 is SQIVND in the germline V gene (reference sequence). V gave up 2 bases and J gave up 7 bases, with 11 bases separating them. The CDR3 length is 13 residues. DNA for the CDR3: TGTGCCAGTAGTATATCCTTTGGTAGTGAAGCTTTCTTT. It is translated as CASSISFGSEAFF.

The genes are TRBV7-3 and TRBJ2-3; D is possibly TRBD1 (6 bases). CDR1 and CDR2 from the germline V gene are SGHTA and FQGTGA. The CDR3 spans 16 residues. V shed 2 bases and J shed 0 bases, with 12 bases lying between them. The CDR3 DNA follows: TGTGCCAGCAGCTTAGGGACAACAACTAGCACAGATACGCAGTATTTT. It yields the protein CASSLGTTTSTDTQYF.

The V gene is TRBV7-9, the J gene TRBJ1-5; D is unclear. Germline-derived CDR1 and CDR2 are SEHNR and FQNEAQ (reference sequence). This CDR3 is 19 amino acids long. With 5 bases removed from V and 1 base from J, the gap between germline ends came to 24 bases. This chain's CDR3 is CASSEIIPGLKRSNQPQHF. In DNA form, the CDR3 reads TGTGCCAGCAGCGAGATCATTCCGGGCCTAAAACGGAGCAATCAGCCCCAGCATTTT.

The V gene is TRBV5-6, the J gene TRBJ1-2; maybe TRBD1 (5 bases). This CDR3 comprises 15 residues. Per the germline V gene, CDR1 is SGHDT and CDR2 is YYEEEE. V lost 2 bases to trimming and J lost 8 bases, with 19 bases between them. CDR3 sequence reads: CASSFGTLSGSGYTF. For the CDR3, the DNA is TGTGCCAGCAGCTTCGGGACCCTTTCGGGTTCGGGCTACACCTTC.